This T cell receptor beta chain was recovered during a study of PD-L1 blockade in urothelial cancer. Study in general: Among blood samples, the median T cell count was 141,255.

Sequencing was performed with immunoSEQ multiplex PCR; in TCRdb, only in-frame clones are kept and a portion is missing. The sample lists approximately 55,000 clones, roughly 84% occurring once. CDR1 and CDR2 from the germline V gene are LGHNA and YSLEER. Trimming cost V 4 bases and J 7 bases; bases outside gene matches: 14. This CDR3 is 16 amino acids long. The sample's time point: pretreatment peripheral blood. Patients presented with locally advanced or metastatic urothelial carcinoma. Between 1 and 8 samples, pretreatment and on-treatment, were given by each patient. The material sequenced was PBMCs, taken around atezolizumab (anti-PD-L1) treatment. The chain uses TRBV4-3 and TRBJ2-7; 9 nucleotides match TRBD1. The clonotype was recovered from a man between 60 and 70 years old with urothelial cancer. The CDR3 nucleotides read TGCGCCAGCAGCCCGCAACCACAGGGGGCCATTGAGGAGCAGTACTTC. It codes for CASSPQPQGAIEEQYF.